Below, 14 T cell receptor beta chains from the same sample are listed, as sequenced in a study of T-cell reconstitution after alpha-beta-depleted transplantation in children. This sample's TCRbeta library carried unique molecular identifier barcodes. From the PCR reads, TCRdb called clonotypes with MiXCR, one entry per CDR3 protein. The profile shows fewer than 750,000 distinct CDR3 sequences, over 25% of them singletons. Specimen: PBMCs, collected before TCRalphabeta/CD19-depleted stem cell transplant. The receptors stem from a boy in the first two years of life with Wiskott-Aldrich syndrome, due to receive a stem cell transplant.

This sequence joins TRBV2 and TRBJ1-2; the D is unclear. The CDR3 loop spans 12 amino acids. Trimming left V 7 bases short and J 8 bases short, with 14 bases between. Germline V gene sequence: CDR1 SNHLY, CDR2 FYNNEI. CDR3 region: CASTVFNGGYTF. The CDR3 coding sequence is TGTGCCAGCACCGTATTCAATGGCGGCTACACCTTC.

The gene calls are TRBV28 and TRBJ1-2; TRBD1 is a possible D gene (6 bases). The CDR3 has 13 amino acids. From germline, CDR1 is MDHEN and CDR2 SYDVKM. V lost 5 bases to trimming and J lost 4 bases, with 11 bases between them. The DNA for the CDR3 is TGTGCCAGCAGTATCGGGACATCCTATGGCTACACCTTC. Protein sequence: CASSIGTSYGYTF.

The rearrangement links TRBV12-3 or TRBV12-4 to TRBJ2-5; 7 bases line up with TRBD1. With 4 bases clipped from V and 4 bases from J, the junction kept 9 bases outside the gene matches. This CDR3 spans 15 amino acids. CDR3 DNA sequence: TGTGCCAGCAGTTCGTCCTGGGACAGAGGAGAGACCCAGTACTTC. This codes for CASSSSWDRGETQYF.

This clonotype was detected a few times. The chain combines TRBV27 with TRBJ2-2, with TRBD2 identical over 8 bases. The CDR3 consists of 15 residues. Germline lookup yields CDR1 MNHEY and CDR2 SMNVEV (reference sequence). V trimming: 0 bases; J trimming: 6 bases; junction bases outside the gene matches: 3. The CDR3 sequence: CASSLSGLGSGELFF. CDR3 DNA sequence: TGTGCCAGCAGTTTATCGGGACTAGGATCCGGGGAGCTGTTTTTT.

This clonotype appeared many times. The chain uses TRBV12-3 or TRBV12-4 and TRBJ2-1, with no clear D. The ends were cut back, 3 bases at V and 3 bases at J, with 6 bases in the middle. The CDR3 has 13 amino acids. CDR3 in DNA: TGTGCCAGCAGTTTCTGGATCTACAATGAGCAGTTCTTC. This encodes CASSFWIYNEQFF.

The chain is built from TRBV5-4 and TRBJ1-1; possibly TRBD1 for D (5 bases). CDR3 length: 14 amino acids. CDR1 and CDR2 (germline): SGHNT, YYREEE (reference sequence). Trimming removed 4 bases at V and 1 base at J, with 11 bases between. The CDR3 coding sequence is TGTGCCAGCAGCGATACTACAGGGAACACTGAAGCTTTCTTT. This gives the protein CASSDTTGNTEAFF. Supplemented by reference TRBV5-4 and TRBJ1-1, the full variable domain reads ETGVTQSPTHLIKTRGQQVTLRCSSQSGHNTVSWYQQALGQGPQFIFQYYREEENGRGNFPPRFSGLQFPNYSSELNVNALELDDSALYLCASSDTTGNTEAFFGQGTRLTVV.

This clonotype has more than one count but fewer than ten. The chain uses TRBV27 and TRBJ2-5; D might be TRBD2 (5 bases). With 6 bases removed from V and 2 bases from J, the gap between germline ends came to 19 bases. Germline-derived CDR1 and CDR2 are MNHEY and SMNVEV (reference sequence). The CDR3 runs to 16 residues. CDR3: CASSSNSGSRQETQYF. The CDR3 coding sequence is TGTGCCAGCAGCAGTAACTCGGGATCTCGACAAGAGACCCAGTACTTC.

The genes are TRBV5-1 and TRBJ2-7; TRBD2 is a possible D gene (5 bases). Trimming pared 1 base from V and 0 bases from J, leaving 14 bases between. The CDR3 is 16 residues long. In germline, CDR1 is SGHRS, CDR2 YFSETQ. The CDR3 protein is CASSLQVGVPSYEQYF. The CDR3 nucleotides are TGCGCCAGCAGCTTGCAGGTCGGGGTACCCTCCTACGAGCAGTACTTC.

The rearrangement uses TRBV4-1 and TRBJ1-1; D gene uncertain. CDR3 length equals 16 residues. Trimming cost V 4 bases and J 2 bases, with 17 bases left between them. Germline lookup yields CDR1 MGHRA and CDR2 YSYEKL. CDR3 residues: CASSPPGRTSNTEAFF. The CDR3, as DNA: TGCGCCAGCAGCCCCCCCGGGCGGACTTCTAACACTGAAGCTTTCTTT.

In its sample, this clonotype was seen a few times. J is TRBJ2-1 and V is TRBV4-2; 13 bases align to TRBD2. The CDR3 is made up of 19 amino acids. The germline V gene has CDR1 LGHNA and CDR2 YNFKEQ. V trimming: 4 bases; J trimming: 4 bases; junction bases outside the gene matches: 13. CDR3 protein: CASSRGLAGDLGVYNEQFF. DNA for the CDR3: TGTGCCAGCAGCCGCGGACTAGCGGGAGATCTGGGGGTATACAATGAGCAGTTCTTC.

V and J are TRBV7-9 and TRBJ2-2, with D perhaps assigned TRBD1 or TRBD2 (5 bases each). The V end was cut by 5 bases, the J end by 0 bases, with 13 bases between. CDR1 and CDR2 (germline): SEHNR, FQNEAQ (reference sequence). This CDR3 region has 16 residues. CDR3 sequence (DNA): TGTGCCAGCAGCCCGGGACGGATATCGAACACCGGGGAGCTGTTTTTT. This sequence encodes CASSPGRISNTGELFF.

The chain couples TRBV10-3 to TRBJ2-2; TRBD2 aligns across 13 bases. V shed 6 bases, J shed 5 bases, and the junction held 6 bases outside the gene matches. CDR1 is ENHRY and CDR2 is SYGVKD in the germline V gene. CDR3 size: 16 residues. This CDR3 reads CAISGLAGAGTGELFF. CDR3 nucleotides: TGTGCCATCAGCGGACTAGCGGGAGCTGGGACCGGGGAGCTGTTTTTT.

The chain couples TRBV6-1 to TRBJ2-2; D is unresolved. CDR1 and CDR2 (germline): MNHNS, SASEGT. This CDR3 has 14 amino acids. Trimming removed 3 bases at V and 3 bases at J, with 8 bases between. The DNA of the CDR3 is TGTGCCAGCAGTGACCCGGTCCACACCGGGGAGCTGTTTTTT. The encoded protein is CASSDPVHTGELFF.

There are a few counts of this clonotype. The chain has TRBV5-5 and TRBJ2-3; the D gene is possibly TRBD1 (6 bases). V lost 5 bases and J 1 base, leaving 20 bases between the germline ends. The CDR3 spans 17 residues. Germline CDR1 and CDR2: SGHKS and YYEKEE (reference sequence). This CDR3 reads CASSQLLGGSGTDTQYF. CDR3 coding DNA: TGTGCCAGCAGTCAATTATTAGGGGGATCTGGCACAGATACGCAGTATTTT.